What follows describes a single T cell receptor (beta chain). What it binds is unknown. CDR3 length: 13 amino acids. In germline, CDR1 is MNHEY, CDR2 SVGEGT. Random hexamers were used to reverse transcribe the RNA input (about 0.5 to 1 ug). TCRdb re-called the immunoSEQ multiplex PCR reads through MiXCR, storing one row per CDR3 protein. The data show about 76,000 distinct CDR3 sequences, under 95% seen once. The source of the sample is a study of CD8 T cells in Susac syndrome. CD8+ and CD4+ T cells from blood underwent TCR beta sequencing, which was carried out in a high-throughput format. Each Susac syndrome patient had definite or probable disease by recently defined criteria. Points from the study as a whole: Clonal CD8+ expansion in Susac was highest in TEMRA cells and active patients. Across the total CD8+ repertoires, about 16 Susac-specific public clones were found. The CD8+ TEMRA repertoires yielded roughly 5 such clones.

The material sequenced was CD8+ T cells from PBMCs. The source of this sequence is a human donor with Susac syndrome. The V gene is TRBV6-2 or TRBV6-3, the J gene TRBJ1-5; D is tentatively TRBD1 or TRBD2 (5 bases each). The closer fit of TRBJ2-3 to the DNA end suggests the J call may be wrong. The CDR3 DNA reads TGTGCCAGCAGTTACGAGGGGAATCAGCCCCAGTATTTT. Its translation: CASSYEGNQPQYF.